The 16 T cell receptor beta chains reported below all come from one sample, sequenced in a study of beta chain features in type 1 diabetes. What was sequenced were expressed TCRB transcripts, since all of the isolated RNA had been reverse transcribed. The repertoire was sequenced with immunoSEQ multiplex PCR; TCRdb's copy has only in-frame clones and lacks some. The sample contains about 180,000 clones, around an eighth of which appear only once. The sample was central memory CD4+ T cells from blood. These receptors were taken from a woman aged 18-29 years in good health.

In its sample, this clone was seen a few times. The genes are TRBV28 and TRBJ1-4, with 9 bases matching TRBD1. The CDR3 consists of 11 residues. The J segment lost 16 bases and the V segment lost 5 bases, leaving 5 bases of the junction unmatched. The V gene's germline CDR1 is MDHEN and CDR2 SYDVKM. DNA of the CDR3: TGTGCCAGCAGTCGCGGACAGGGGTCGTTTTTT. Encoded protein: CASSRGQGSFF.

The V and J genes are TRBV10-3 and TRBJ2-3, with TRBD1 identical over 8 bases. V lost 5 bases and J lost 2; bases outside the gene matches: 9. The CDR3 spans 16 residues. Germline lookup yields CDR1 ENHRY and CDR2 SYGVKD. The CDR3, as DNA: TGTGCCATCAGTAGTCAAGGACAGGGCTACACAGATACGCAGTATTTT. It encodes CAISSQGQGYTDTQYF.

This chain uses TRBV7-2 with TRBJ2-7; tentatively, D is TRBD2 (5 bases). Trimming stripped 5 bases from V and 3 bases from J, with 14 bases between. The germline CDR1 and CDR2 sequences are SGHTA and FQGNSA. The CDR3 contains 14 residues. The CDR3 bases are TGTGCCAGCAGCCGGAACGTCGGAGGCTACGAGCAGTACTTC. Translating it yields CASSRNVGGYEQYF.

This clone was counted once. The rearrangement links TRBV7-8 to TRBJ2-7, with 11 bases identical to TRBD2. The germline V gene encodes CDR1 SGHVS and CDR2 FQNEAQ. CDR3 length equals 15 residues. The V and J ends lost 3 bases and 2 bases, in that order; junction bases with no gene match: 3. As DNA, the CDR3 is TGTGCCAGCAGCTTGGGACTAGCGGTAACCTACGAGCAGTACTTC. This encodes CASSLGLAVTYEQYF.

There are a few counts of this clone. CDR3 amino acids: CASLGQGSYNEQFF. The DNA of the CDR3 is TGTGCCAGCTTAGGACAGGGGTCCTACAATGAGCAGTTCTTC. The chain is built from TRBV19 and TRBJ2-1; 9 positions agree with TRBD1. The CDR3 is made up of 14 amino acids. CDR1 and CDR2 (germline): LNHDA, SQIVND (reference sequence). The V gene end was trimmed by 9 bases and the J gene end by 1 base; junction bases not matched to a gene: 4.

The gene calls are TRBV9 and TRBJ1-3, with D uncertain. V was trimmed by 2 bases and J by 1 base, leaving 10 bases between them. The CDR3 loop spans 15 amino acids. The germline V gene encodes CDR1 SGDLS and CDR2 YYNGEE. The CDR3 DNA sequence: TGTGCCAGCAGCGTTAGCCCCGTTTCTGGAAACACCATATATTTT. This translates into CASSVSPVSGNTIYF.

The chain combines TRBV9 with TRBJ2-5; TRBD2 is a possible D gene (6 bases). V lost 0 bases, J lost 4 bases, and 10 bases lay in between. Per germline, CDR1 SGDLS and CDR2 YYNGEE. CDR3 length: 14 amino acids. CDR3 region: CASSVGFGRETQYF. CDR3 DNA: TGTGCCAGCAGCGTAGGATTCGGGAGAGAGACCCAGTACTTC.

The chain couples TRBV29-1 to TRBJ1-1; the match to TRBD1 covers 11 bases. Per germline, CDR1 SQVTM and CDR2 ANQGSEA. The length of the CDR3 is 14 residues. J lost 5 bases, V lost 7 bases, and 9 bases had no gene match. The chain's CDR3 is CSAVARDRGTEAFF. The CDR3, as DNA: TGCAGCGCGGTAGCCCGGGACAGGGGGACTGAAGCTTTCTTT.

This clone was observed a few times. This chain links TRBV18 with TRBJ1-2; 9 nucleotides line up with TRBD1. Losses at the gene ends were 5 bases for V and 6 bases for J; bases not matched to a gene: 10. The V gene's germline CDR1 is KGHSH and CDR2 LQKENI. The CDR3 consists of 15 residues. This CDR3 reads CASSTGTGRADGYTF. Here the CDR3 DNA reads TGTGCCAGCTCAACCGGGACAGGGAGGGCCGATGGCTACACCTTC.

In this sample, this clone turned up once. The genes are TRBV7-2 and TRBJ2-2; 8 nucleotides agree with TRBD1. This CDR3 is built from 15 residues. Germline CDR1 is SGHTA and CDR2 is FQGNSA. Germline trimming cut 5 bases from V and 7 bases from J; bases unmatched to any gene: 9. The DNA for the CDR3 is TGTGCCAGCAGCACCTGGACAGGGTGGGTCGGGGAGCTGTTTTTT. Protein product: CASSTWTGWVGELFF.

This chain connects TRBV30 to TRBJ1-2; 10 nucleotides line up with TRBD1. V lost 5 bases and J lost 4; bases outside the gene matches: 1. Germline lookup yields CDR1 GTSNPN and CDR2 SVGIG (reference sequence). This CDR3 has 12 residues. This CDR3 is CAWRDRGYGYTF. The CDR3 nucleotides are TGTGCCTGGCGGGACAGGGGCTATGGCTACACCTTC.

This clone appeared a few times. The rearrangement links TRBV15 to TRBJ2-1; TRBD2 matches 8 bases. The CDR3 is 16 residues long. Germline V CDR1 and CDR2: LNHNV, YYDKDF (reference sequence). J was trimmed by 1 base and V by 5 bases; bases with no gene match: 7. In DNA form, the CDR3 reads TGTGCCACCAGCGGCCCCTTAGCGGGATCCTACAATGAGCAGTTCTTC. Translation: CATSGPLAGSYNEQFF.

This clone turned up a few times. For the CDR3, the DNA is TGTGCCAGCAGTTACGGGCCCCGGGAGTCCACAGATACGCAGTATTTT. It is translated as CASSYGPRESTDTQYF. The chain links TRBV6-5 to TRBJ2-3; perhaps TRBD2 as D (6 bases). V lost 2 bases and J lost 2, with 14 bases in between. Germline-derived CDR1 and CDR2 are MNHEY and SVGAGI. CDR3 size: 16 residues.

This clone has just a few counts. The chain couples TRBV2 to TRBJ2-1; 10 bases align to TRBD2. CDR3 size: 14 residues. Per germline, CDR1 SNHLY and CDR2 FYNNEI. The ends lost 7 bases at V and 9 bases at J; junction bases unmatched: 9. The CDR3 region has the DNA TGTGCCAGCAAGAGCGGGAGGGCCCTTAGTGAGCAGTTCTTC. Translated, it gives CASKSGRALSEQFF.

Only a few counts were recorded for this clone. This rearrangement joins TRBV2 to TRBJ2-2; weak D call: TRBD1 (5 bases). In germline, CDR1 is SNHLY, CDR2 FYNNEI. The ends were cut back, 5 bases at V and 5 bases at J, with 15 bases in the middle. This CDR3 is 15 amino acids long. For the CDR3, the DNA is TGTGCCAGCAGTTCAGGGCAAGGTAGAACCGGGGAGCTGTTTTTT. This gives the protein CASSSGQGRTGELFF.

This chain connects TRBV28 to TRBJ2-1, with 7 nucleotides matching TRBD1. With V trimmed by 5 bases and J by 15 bases, 13 bases remained unmatched. CDR3 length: 13 residues. The germline gives CDR1 MDHEN, CDR2 SYDVKM. CDR3 sequence: CASSPGTAKGAFF. DNA for the CDR3: TGTGCCAGCAGTCCAGGGACAGCTAAAGGCGCGTTCTTC.